This T cell receptor beta chain is from a study of shared clonotypes between healthy human individuals. The data were produced by immunoSEQ multiplex PCR, yet TCRdb's version contains in-frame clones alone and is incomplete. The repertoire has over a million clones, more than 75% of them found once; the top ten carry roughly 0.62%. Trimming pared 2 bases from V and 1 base from J, leaving 23 bases between. This CDR3 region has 19 residues. The V gene's germline CDR1 is MDHEN and CDR2 SYDVKM. Sequenced material: memory CD4+ T cells from PBMCs. Regarding subset: CD45RA-negative fraction. The chain joins TRBV28 to TRBJ2-5; the D gene is possibly TRBD1 (6 bases). The sequence was collected from a man between 18 and 29 years old in good health. Some clones in this sample may be carry-over from other donors' samples. CDR3 sequence (DNA): TGTGCCAGCAGTTTACTTCGGTTCGTCCCCGGGACAAGCCAAGAGACCCAGTACTTC. Translation gives CASSLLRFVPGTSQETQYF.